These 30 T cell receptor beta chains were all obtained from the same sample, sequenced in a study of cytomegalovirus exposure and HLA in healthy donors. It was with 60 Vbeta and 13 Jbeta primers that the PCR ran. Sequenced by immunoSEQ multiplex PCR; TCRdb stores in-frame clones only, minus some. The data show about 150,000 clones, about four fifths seen once. The sequenced sample consisted of PBMCs. The receptor source for this set is a man aged 25-45 years in good health and CMV-seropositive.

The chain has TRBV6-1 and TRBJ1-2; 7 positions match TRBD1. The V gene end was trimmed by 8 bases and the J gene end by 8 bases; junction bases not matched to a gene: 8. The CDR3 totals 12 residues. Germline assignment: CDR1 MNHNS and CDR2 SASEGT. CDR3 loop: CASQQGRGGYTF. CDR3 DNA: TGTGCCAGCCAACAGGGGCGCGGAGGCTACACCTTC.

V and J are TRBV10-3 and TRBJ2-5; D remains ambiguous. Trimming cost V 4 bases and J 3 bases, with 18 bases left between them. Germline CDR1 reads ENHRY; CDR2 reads SYGVKD. The CDR3 length is 16 residues. CDR3 in amino acids: CAISGVGQDGKETQYF. CDR3 in DNA: TGTGCCATCAGTGGGGTAGGTCAGGATGGAAAAGAGACCCAGTACTTC.

The chain couples TRBV30 to TRBJ2-7; no clear D gene. The CDR3 covers 11 residues. Deletions cut 1 base from V and 6 bases from J, with 7 bases between. CDR1 and CDR2 from the germline V gene are GTSNPN and SVGIG (reference sequence). The CDR3 sequence is CAWSGASEQYF. CDR3 DNA: TGTGCCTGGAGTGGAGCGTCCGAGCAGTACTTC.

This chain connects TRBV15 to TRBJ2-5, with D perhaps TRBD1 (6 bases). The CDR3 is 13 amino acids. In germline, CDR1 is LNHNV, CDR2 YYDKDF (reference sequence). V lost 1 base to trimming and J lost 7 bases, with 10 bases between them. CDR3 in amino acids: CATSRAGAGTQYF. The CDR3 DNA follows: TGTGCCACCAGCAGAGCAGGGGCCGGGACCCAGTACTTC.

The chain couples TRBV4-2 to TRBJ2-1; D is unclear. The V and J ends lost 0 bases and 0 bases respectively, with 12 bases between them. Germline V gives CDR1 LGHNA, CDR2 YNFKEQ. This CDR3 comprises 17 residues. For the CDR3, the DNA is TGTGCCAGCAGCCAAGATAGAGCGTTGAGCTCCTACAATGAGCAGTTCTTC. Residues: CASSQDRALSSYNEQFF.

This chain links TRBV6-5 with TRBJ1-2; maybe TRBD1 (6 bases). CDR3 size: 14 residues. The ends were cut back, 2 bases at V and 4 bases at J, with 11 bases in the middle. The germline gives CDR1 MNHEY, CDR2 SVGAGI. The CDR3 nucleotides are TGTGCCAGCAGTTACATGCCGGACAGCTATGGCTACACCTTC. The encoded protein is CASSYMPDSYGYTF.

The chain carries TRBV11-1 and TRBJ1-6; 8 bases agree with TRBD1. The CDR3 covers 14 residues. Trimming at V came to 4 bases and at J to 5 bases, leaving 1 base not matched to a gene. The germline gives CDR1 SGHAT, CDR2 FQDESV (reference sequence). The CDR3 coding sequence is TGTGCCAGCAGCTACAGGGGGAATAATTCACCCCTCCACTTT. Translated, it gives CASSYRGNNSPLHF.

CDR3: CASAPGAYNSPLHF. CDR3 in DNA: TGTGCCAGCGCCCCCGGGGCCTATAATTCACCCCTCCACTTT. The chain joins TRBV27 to TRBJ1-6, with no clear D. The CDR3 length is 14 residues. In germline, CDR1 is MNHEY, CDR2 SMNVEV (reference sequence). V was trimmed by 8 bases and J by 2 bases, leaving 10 bases between them.

This chain uses TRBV27 with TRBJ2-7; 8 bases match TRBD2. J lost 6 bases, V lost 6 bases, and 13 bases had no gene match. The CDR3 sequence is 15 residues long. Per the germline V gene, CDR1 is MNHEY and CDR2 is SMNVEV (reference sequence). CDR3 amino acids: CASRPGLAGTPEQYF. As DNA, the CDR3 is TGTGCCAGCAGACCCGGACTAGCAGGGACCCCCGAGCAGTACTTC.

The gene calls are TRBV30 and TRBJ2-5; no reliable D call. Germline V gene data show CDR1 as GTSNPN and CDR2 as SVGIG (reference sequence). The V gene lost 1 base and the J gene lost 5 bases, with 11 bases spanning the gap. The CDR3 spans 13 residues. CDR3 in DNA: TGTGCCTGGAGTGGGTCCCCTGCGGAGACCCAGTACTTC. It codes for CAWSGSPAETQYF.

CDR3 sequence reads: CASSEELPNTEAFF. CDR3 in DNA: TGTGCCAGCAGCGAAGAACTACCGAACACTGAAGCTTTCTTT. The V gene is TRBV11-1, the J gene TRBJ1-1; D ambiguous. Trimming left V 5 bases short and J 1 base short, with 11 bases between. The CDR3 is made up of 14 amino acids. CDR1 SGHAT and CDR2 FQDESV come from the germline V gene (reference sequence).

This chain links TRBV11-2 with TRBJ2-7; a possible D gene is TRBD2 (6 bases). Germline CDR1 SGHAT, CDR2 FQNNGV. The ends were cut back, 5 bases at V and 1 base at J, with 12 bases in the middle. CDR3 size: 14 residues. The CDR3 spells CASSPGTPSYEQYF. Written as DNA, the CDR3 is TGTGCCAGCAGCCCCGGGACTCCGTCCTACGAGCAGTACTTC.

The chain has TRBV2 and TRBJ1-3, with D perhaps matching TRBD1 (6 bases). The CDR3 has 17 amino acids. The ends were cut back, 2 bases at V and 1 base at J, with 15 bases in the middle. Germline V gives CDR1 SNHLY, CDR2 FYNNEI. The CDR3 is CASSEKAGVVSGNTIYF. CDR3 nucleotide sequence: TGTGCCAGCAGTGAAAAGGCAGGGGTGGTATCTGGAAACACCATATATTTT.

CDR3 sequence (DNA): TGTGCCAGTAGTATAAAGCAGACTTACGAGCAGTACTTC. This translates into CASSIKQTYEQYF. The chain couples TRBV19 to TRBJ2-7; D not resolved. Germline V gives CDR1 LNHDA, CDR2 SQIVND (reference sequence). This CDR3 is built from 13 residues. V was pared by 2 bases and J by 4 bases, with 9 bases between. Full variable domain (rest looked up from reference TRBV19 and TRBJ2-7): DGGITQSPKYLFRKEGQNVTLSCEQNLNHDAMYWYRQDPGQGLRLIYYSQIVNDFQKGDIAEGYSVSREKKESFPLTVTSAQKNPTAFYLCASSIKQTYEQYFGPGTRLTVT.

This chain links TRBV9 with TRBJ1-1, with TRBD1 matching 7 bases. The CDR3 extends over 16 amino acids. The J segment lost 3 bases and the V segment lost 4 bases, leaving 12 bases of the junction unmatched. Germline values: CDR1 SGDLS, CDR2 YYNGEE. CDR3 sequence reads: CASSPSTDRADTEAFF. In DNA form, the CDR3 reads TGTGCCAGCAGCCCGAGTACCGACAGGGCGGACACTGAAGCTTTCTTT.

The V call is TRBV9, the J call TRBJ1-1, with a possible D match to TRBD1 (5 bases). V gave up 4 bases and J gave up 5 bases, with 15 bases separating them. CDR3 size: 14 residues. Germline CDR1 and CDR2: SGDLS and YYNGEE. CDR3 in amino acids: CASSSRTGPTEAFF. CDR3 DNA sequence: TGTGCCAGCAGCTCACGAACAGGTCCAACTGAAGCTTTCTTT.

The genes are TRBV30 and TRBJ1-1; D possibly corresponds to TRBD1 (6 bases). With 2 bases removed from V and 5 bases from J, the gap between germline ends came to 15 bases. The CDR3 has 14 residues. CDR1 and CDR2 (germline): GTSNPN, SVGIG (reference sequence). CDR3 loop: CAWSRTASGTEAFF. In DNA, the CDR3 is TGTGCCTGGAGTAGGACAGCCTCGGGGACTGAAGCTTTCTTT.

The chain combines TRBV5-1 with TRBJ2-7; 8 nucleotides line up with TRBD2. This CDR3 has 13 residues. With 4 bases clipped from V and 5 bases from J, the junction kept 5 bases outside the gene matches. The germline V gene has CDR1 SGHRS and CDR2 YFSETQ. This chain's CDR3 is CASSPRGGNEQYF. The CDR3 DNA is TGCGCCAGCAGCCCACGGGGGGGCAACGAGCAGTACTTC.

The V and J genes are TRBV11-1 and TRBJ2-1; 13 bases are a match to TRBD2. With 2 bases clipped from V and 8 bases from J, the junction kept 6 bases outside the gene matches. This CDR3 spans 16 amino acids. From germline, CDR1 is SGHAT and CDR2 FQDESV (reference sequence). CDR3 sequence reads: CASSLRTSGGMYEQFF. The DNA of the CDR3 is TGTGCCAGCAGCTTAAGGACTAGCGGGGGTATGTATGAGCAGTTCTTC.

This clone showed up just a few times. This sequence joins TRBV15 and TRBJ1-5, with D maybe TRBD1 (5 bases). The CDR3 loop spans 15 amino acids. Deletions cut 0 bases from V and 2 bases from J, with 8 bases between. Per the germline V gene, CDR1 is LNHNV and CDR2 is YYDKDF (reference sequence). The CDR3 DNA reads TGTGCCACCAGCAGAGATTCGGGGGGCAATCAGCCCCAGCATTTT. This encodes CATSRDSGGNQPQHF.

The chain carries TRBV10-3 and TRBJ2-7; maybe TRBD2 (6 bases). CDR1 ENHRY and CDR2 SYGVKD come from the germline V gene. The CDR3 runs to 16 residues. V was pared by 7 bases and J by 0 bases, with 19 bases between. The CDR3 DNA is TGTGCCATCACCGAGTCTGTAATAGCGGCCTCCTACGAGCAGTACTTC. It specifies CAITESVIAASYEQYF.

Of note for this clone: Other DNA sequences in the sample encode the same CDR3. The gene calls are TRBV7-9 and TRBJ1-1, with D perhaps TRBD1 (5 bases). Germline V gene data show CDR1 as SEHNR and CDR2 as FQNEAQ (reference sequence). CDR3 length: 13 residues. V lost 7 bases to trimming and J lost 11 bases, with 20 bases between them. The CDR3 is CASIVSAGREAFF. CDR3 bases: TGTGCCAGCATCGTTTCGGCAGGGCGGGAGGCTTTCTTT.

This chain uses TRBV29-1 with TRBJ1-1, with 9 bases that match TRBD1. The CDR3 is 14 amino acids. The V gene's germline CDR1 is SQVTM and CDR2 ANQGSEA. V trimming: 5 bases; J trimming: 2 bases; junction bases outside the gene matches: 6. The CDR3 here is CSVSPGQGNTEAFF. CDR3 coding DNA: TGCAGCGTTTCCCCGGGACAGGGTAACACTGAAGCTTTCTTT.

In nucleotides, the CDR3 is TGTGCCATCAGCCCGGGACAGTGGCCCAGGGACACTGAAGCTTTCTTT. Its translation is CAISPGQWPRDTEAFF. The chain has TRBV10-3 and TRBJ1-1; 7 positions agree with TRBD1. CDR3 length: 16 amino acids. The germline CDR1 and CDR2 sequences are ENHRY and SYGVKD. J was trimmed by 3 bases and V by 6 bases; bases with no gene match: 13.

The rearrangement uses TRBV5-4 and TRBJ1-1, with D perhaps matching TRBD1 (6 bases). V was pared by 3 bases and J by 1 base, with 10 bases between. CDR1 SGHNT and CDR2 YYREEE come from the germline V gene (reference sequence). This CDR3 region has 14 residues. The CDR3 nucleotides read TGTGCCAGCAGCTCAAGGGGGTCGAACACTGAAGCTTTCTTT. It yields the protein CASSSRGSNTEAFF.

J is TRBJ1-2 and V is TRBV5-1; 8 bases map to TRBD1. The junction had 3 bases not matched to a gene; V was cut back by 4 bases and J by 7 bases. This CDR3 contains 12 residues. CDR1 is SGHRS and CDR2 is YFSETQ in the germline V gene. CDR3 sequence reads: CASSTTGAGYTF. The CDR3 coding sequence is TGCGCCAGCAGCACGACAGGGGCTGGCTACACCTTC.

This clone came up a few times. The chain uses TRBV30 and TRBJ2-7; possibly TRBD1 for D (8 bases). V dropped 8 bases and J dropped 2 bases, with 16 bases sitting between them. Germline V gene sequence: CDR1 GTSNPN, CDR2 SVGIG (reference sequence). The length of the CDR3 is 13 residues. The CDR3 loop reads CARSTGGAYEQYF. In DNA, the CDR3 is TGTGCCAGAAGTACAGGGGGGGCCTACGAGCAGTACTTC.

The V call is TRBV19, the J call TRBJ2-2; TRBD2 matches 9 bases. The CDR3 covers 15 residues. From germline, CDR1 is LNHDA and CDR2 SQIVND (reference sequence). After removal of 8 bases from V and 4 bases from J, the junction contained 8 bases not matched to a gene. This chain's CDR3 is CASDSGRMSTGELFF. CDR3 DNA sequence: TGTGCCAGTGATAGCGGGAGAATGAGCACCGGGGAGCTGTTTTTT. Together with reference TRBV19 and TRBJ2-2, the CDR3 gives the full variable domain: DGGITQSPKYLFRKEGQNVTLSCEQNLNHDAMYWYRQDPGQGLRLIYYSQIVNDFQKGDIAEGYSVSREKKESFPLTVTSAQKNPTAFYLCASDSGRMSTGELFFGEGSRLTVL.

The chain is built from TRBV28 and TRBJ2-7; 16 bases agree with TRBD2. Germline CDR1 and CDR2: MDHEN and SYDVKM. CDR3 length: 18 amino acids. V lost 7 bases and J lost 0; bases outside the gene matches: 9. CDR3 coding DNA: TGTGCCAGCAACCTAGGGGGACTAGCGGGAGGGCACTCCTACGAGCAGTACTTC. Its protein is CASNLGGLAGGHSYEQYF.

V gene TRBV6-4 combines with J gene TRBJ1-2, with D hard to call. CDR1 is MRHNA, CDR2 SNTAGT, per germline. CDR3 length equals 15 residues. The V end lost 0 bases, the J end lost 3 bases, and 11 bases lay between the germline ends. The CDR3 region is CASSDSPGRHYGYTF. DNA of the CDR3: TGTGCCAGCAGTGACTCTCCGGGTCGGCACTATGGCTACACCTTC.